What follows are 29 T cell receptor beta chains derived from one specimen sequenced in a study of T cells in Graves' hyperthyroidism and ophthalmopathy. There were TCR beta CDR3 regions amplified from RNA transcripts. The HTBI set primed first-round TCR CDR3 RT-PCR. TCRdb re-derived calls from the multiplex PCR reads in MiXCR, one entry per CDR3 protein. The data show 350,000 to 400,000 distinct CDR3 sequences, roughly 19% seen once. The sequencing input was blood. These receptors all stem from a woman between 18 and 30 years old with Graves' hyperthyroidism.

This clonotype was recorded at least ten times. The chain uses TRBV9 and TRBJ2-2; D might be TRBD2 (6 bases). Looked up from germline, CDR1 is SGDLS and CDR2 is YYNGEE. The CDR3 length is 15 residues. Trimming took 0 bases from V and 4 from J, leaving 10 bases between them. For the CDR3, the DNA is TGTGCCAGCAGCGTAGTTCCGGGAGCCACCGGGGAGCTGTTTTTT. This sequence encodes CASSVVPGATGELFF.

This clonotype was seen a handful of times. V is TRBV14 and J is TRBJ1-1; D remains ambiguous. V was trimmed by 1 base and J by 6 bases, leaving 12 bases between them. Germline values: CDR1 SGHDN, CDR2 FVKESK. This CDR3 is 14 amino acids long. The DNA for the CDR3 is TGTGCCAGCAGCCAAGTCCCGGAGGGCGCTGAAGCTTTCTTT. The encoded protein is CASSQVPEGAEAFF.

This clonotype showed up many times. The V and J genes are TRBV6-5 and TRBJ2-2; D ambiguous. V lost 5 bases and J lost 3, with 13 bases in between. The germline V gene encodes CDR1 MNHEY and CDR2 SVGAGI. This CDR3 spans 15 amino acids. The CDR3, as DNA: TGTGCCAGCAGTCACCATGTTAGGGACACCGGGGAGCTGTTTTTT. Translated, it gives CASSHHVRDTGELFF.

This sequence joins TRBV24-1 and TRBJ1-5; 7 bases fit TRBD1. CDR1 and CDR2 (germline): KGHDR, SFDVKD. This CDR3 has 14 amino acids. V shed 6 bases and J 5 bases; nucleotides not matched to a gene: 6. The CDR3 DNA follows: TGTGCCACCAGTCCAGGGGGTGCCCATCAGCCCCAGCATTTT. Protein sequence: CATSPGGAHQPQHF.

This clonotype was found many times. The rearrangement uses TRBV7-3 and TRBJ1-1, with a tentative D call TRBD1 (6 bases). Germline loops: CDR1 SGHTA, CDR2 FQGTGA. With 5 bases removed from V and 6 bases from J, the gap between germline ends came to 13 bases. This CDR3 region has 13 residues. For the CDR3, the DNA is TGTGCCAGCAGCCTCGACAGGAGCGCTGAAGCTTTCTTT. Translating gives CASSLDRSAEAFF.

The chain has TRBV10-3 and TRBJ1-5; no clear D gene. The CDR3 extends over 15 amino acids. The V gene's germline CDR1 is ENHRY and CDR2 SYGVKD. V lost 3 bases and J lost 3, with 12 bases in between. The CDR3 loop is CAISEEGRFNQPQHF. The DNA of the CDR3 is TGTGCCATCAGTGAAGAAGGCCGGTTCAATCAGCCCCAGCATTTT.

This clonotype was observed at least ten times. This chain links TRBV29-1 with TRBJ1-2; no clear D. The length of the CDR3 is 14 residues. Trimming removed 4 bases at V and 4 bases at J, with 16 bases between. CDR1 is SQVTM, CDR2 ANQGSEA, per germline. The CDR3 DNA is TGCAGCGTTGTAGATATTGGGCAATTCTATGGCTACACCTTC. Translated, it gives CSVVDIGQFYGYTF.

This clonotype has a count of ten or more. The CDR3 bases are TGTGCCAGCAGTTTAGGGGGTGCGAATGGCTACACCTTC. The encoded protein is CASSLGGANGYTF. The chain links TRBV12-3 or TRBV12-4 to TRBJ1-2; D gene unclear. Between the trimmed V and J ends, which lost 1 base and 6 bases, there was a span of 9 bases. This CDR3 contains 13 residues.

This clonotype was counted at least ten times. The chain links TRBV9 to TRBJ1-2, with D perhaps matching TRBD1 (5 bases). This CDR3 comprises 12 residues. CDR1 is SGDLS and CDR2 is YYNGEE in the germline V gene. V was trimmed by 2 bases and J by 8 bases, leaving 10 bases between them. CDR3 loop: CASSVPRGGYTF. The CDR3 DNA follows: TGTGCCAGCAGCGTTCCTCGGGGGGGCTACACCTTC.

The chain couples TRBV5-1 to TRBJ2-5; TRBD1 aligns across 8 bases. The CDR3 contains 15 residues. CDR1 and CDR2 (germline): SGHRS, YFSETQ. Losses at the gene ends were 4 bases for V and 1 base for J; bases not matched to a gene: 6. The CDR3 DNA reads as TGCGCCAGCAGCGTGGGACAGGCAGGCCAAGAGACCCAGTACTTC. As protein: CASSVGQAGQETQYF.

This clonotype was observed at least ten times. The V and J genes are TRBV20-1 and TRBJ1-5; D is possibly TRBD1 (6 bases). Between the trimmed V and J ends, which lost 1 base and 3 bases, there was a span of 22 bases. The CDR3 covers 18 residues. From germline, CDR1 is DFQATT and CDR2 SNEGSKA (reference sequence). Here the CDR3 DNA reads TGCAGTGCTAGAGGCTATGGGGGCGATCGTGCCCTCAATCAGCCCCAGCATTTT. Translated: CSARGYGGDRALNQPQHF.

This clonotype was found many times. The chain employs TRBV20-1 and TRBJ2-2; possibly TRBD2 for D (6 bases). V gave up 4 bases and J gave up 7 bases, with 10 bases separating them. The germline V gene encodes CDR1 DFQATT and CDR2 SNEGSKA (reference sequence). The CDR3 is 12 amino acids. CDR3 loop: CSAIRGIGELFF. Here the CDR3 DNA reads TGCAGTGCTATTCGGGGGATCGGGGAGCTGTTTTTT.

The V gene is TRBV20-1, the J gene TRBJ2-2; D assignment may be TRBD1 or TRBD2 (5 bases each). Germline CDR1 is DFQATT and CDR2 is SNEGSKA (reference sequence). The CDR3 runs to 15 residues. The ends were cut back, 3 bases at V and 6 bases at J, with 17 bases in the middle. Here the CDR3 DNA reads TGCAGTGCTAGTTCTCTTGGGGCCGGGGCCGGGGAGCTGTTTTTT. Its translation is CSASSLGAGAGELFF.

V is TRBV6-1 and J is TRBJ2-5, with TRBD1 matching over 9 bases. The germline V gene has CDR1 MNHNS and CDR2 SASEGT. The V and J ends lost 6 bases and 5 bases, in that order; junction bases with no gene match: 7. CDR3 length equals 14 residues. CDR3 sequence reads: CASSPNRGQETQYF. The CDR3 nucleotides read TGTGCCAGCAGCCCAAACAGGGGGCAGGAGACCCAGTACTTC.

The gene calls are TRBV12-3 or TRBV12-4 and TRBJ1-1; maybe TRBD1 (6 bases). This CDR3 is 15 amino acids long. V was trimmed by 2 bases and J by 4 bases, leaving 14 bases between them. The CDR3 sequence is CASSLTPTGSTEAFF. The CDR3 DNA is TGTGCCAGCAGTTTAACACCGACAGGTAGCACTGAAGCTTTCTTT.

A note on this clonotype: A much larger clone differs from this one at a single base, so this may be a read error. CDR3 residues: CVSSRASGANVLTF. CDR3 nucleotide sequence: TGTGTCAGCAGCAGGGCCTCTGGGGCCAACGTCCTGACTTTC. The gene calls are TRBV2 and TRBJ2-6, with a possible D match to TRBD1 (5 bases). The CDR3 runs 14 residues. Germline V gene data show CDR1 as SNHLY and CDR2 as FYNNEI.

This clonotype has just a few counts. The V call is TRBV3-1, the J call TRBJ1-6; no firm D call. The CDR3 spans 16 residues. Per the germline V gene, CDR1 is LGHDT and CDR2 is YNNKEL (reference sequence). V was clipped by 0 bases and J by 5 bases, with 11 bases between them. The DNA of the CDR3 is TGTGCCAGCAGCCAAGATCGGGCCACACATAATTCACCCCTCCACTTT. As protein: CASSQDRATHNSPLHF.

In its sample, this clonotype was seen a few times. One base away lies a much larger clone, so this may be a sequencing read error. This chain joins TRBV12-3 or TRBV12-4 and TRBJ2-7; a weak D match, TRBD2 (5 bases). The CDR3 loop spans 14 amino acids. Between the trimmed V and J ends, which lost 5 bases and 1 base, there was a span of 12 bases. The CDR3 bases are TGTGCCAGCAGTCCGGTGGAGGTATCCTACGAGCAGTACTTC. This sequence encodes CASSPVEVSYEQYF.

This clonotype appeared a few times. The rearrangement links TRBV7-3 to TRBJ2-7; 8 nucleotides align to TRBD1. J was trimmed by 1 base and V by 10 bases; bases with no gene match: 6. Germline CDR1 is SGHTA and CDR2 is FQGTGA. There are 13 residues in the CDR3. In DNA, the CDR3 is TGTGCCACACAACAGGGGGGATCCTACGAGCAGTACTTC. Translation gives CATQQGGSYEQYF.

This clonotype was observed a few times. This chain joins TRBV28 and TRBJ2-5; D is perhaps TRBD2 (6 bases). The CDR3 length is 14 residues. The germline V and J ends were trimmed by 5 bases and 2 bases, with 12 bases remaining between them. CDR1 MDHEN and CDR2 SYDVKM come from the germline V gene. The CDR3 DNA reads as TGTGCCAGCAGTATTTTTGGAGGGCAAGAGACCCAGTACTTC. It yields the protein CASSIFGGQETQYF. Combining the CDR3 with reference TRBV28 and TRBJ2-5 gives the whole variable domain DVKVTQSSRYLVKRTGEKVFLECVQDMDHENMFWYRQDPGLGLRLIYFSYDVKMKEKGDIPEGYSVSREKKERFSLILESASTNQTSMYLCASSIFGGQETQYFGPGTRLLVL.

This clonotype was detected ten times or more. The CDR3 spells CAWKISGRGRYTF. The CDR3 DNA sequence: TGTGCCTGGAAGATATCCGGACGGGGTCGCTACACCTTC. The chain combines TRBV30 with TRBJ1-2; D is undetermined. Germline V CDR1 and CDR2: GTSNPN, SVGIG (reference sequence). The CDR3 runs to 13 residues. Trimming took 4 bases from V and 9 from J, leaving 18 bases between them.

This clonotype has at least ten counts. This chain links TRBV9 with TRBJ1-1, with D unresolved. CDR1 and CDR2 (germline): SGDLS, YYNGEE. Trimming removed 4 bases at V and 4 bases at J, with 17 bases between. CDR3 length: 15 amino acids. For the CDR3, the DNA is TGTGCCAGCAGCTCTAACCTGCGGGAGGGCACTGAAGCTTTCTTT. It encodes CASSSNLREGTEAFF.

This clonotype was detected ten times or more. The rearrangement links TRBV12-3 or TRBV12-4 to TRBJ1-2; D uncertain. The CDR3 contains 14 residues. V lost 5 bases and J lost 8, with 18 bases in between. The CDR3 region is CASSRDNGLSGYTF. In DNA form, the CDR3 reads TGTGCCAGCAGTAGAGATAACGGGCTGTCGGGCTACACCTTC.

The sample holds a few counts of this clonotype. This chain connects TRBV5-1 to TRBJ1-6; 10 bases fit TRBD1. With V trimmed by 0 bases and J by 9 bases, 3 bases remained unmatched. Germline CDR1 and CDR2: SGHRS and YFSETQ. The CDR3 loop spans 15 amino acids. CDR3 DNA sequence: TGCGCCAGCAGCTTGGCGGACAGGGGGATTTCACCCCTCCACTTT. It codes for CASSLADRGISPLHF.

This clonotype was counted ten times or more. The chain recombines TRBV2 with TRBJ1-5; 9 bases match TRBD1. Germline CDR1 and CDR2: SNHLY and FYNNEI. The CDR3 length is 19 residues. V dropped 4 bases and J dropped 2; count of bases not matched to a gene: 15. The CDR3 nucleotides read TGTGCCAGCAGTGTCCCCGGGACAGGGATAATGAGGGGCAATCAGCCCCAGCATTTT. It encodes CASSVPGTGIMRGNQPQHF. Together with reference TRBV2 and TRBJ1-5, the CDR3 gives the full variable domain: EPEVTQTPSHQVTQMGQEVILRCVPISNHLYFYWYRQILGQKVEFLVSFYNNEISEKSEIFDDQFSVERPDGSNFTLKIRSTKLEDSAMYFCASSVPGTGIMRGNQPQHFGDGTRLSIL.

The V and J genes are TRBV10-1 and TRBJ2-7; TRBD1 agrees at 7 bases. The length of the CDR3 is 14 residues. CDR1 and CDR2 (germline): WNHNN, SYGVQD (reference sequence). The ends lost 3 bases at V and 6 bases at J; junction bases unmatched: 8. CDR3 residues: CASSDFAQGSEQYF. In nucleotides, the CDR3 is TGCGCCAGCAGTGATTTCGCACAGGGGAGCGAGCAGTACTTC.

On this clonotype itself: This could be a read error, since a much larger clone is one nucleotide away. The V and J genes are TRBV2 and TRBJ2-2; D gene uncertain. Germline CDR1 SNHLY, CDR2 FYNNEI. The CDR3 length is 13 residues. Trimming stripped 8 bases from V and 3 bases from J, with 10 bases between. The CDR3 DNA reads as TGTGCCAGCTTCCACCGGTACACCGGGGAGCTGTTTTTT. This encodes CASFHRYTGELFF. Full variable domain (missing parts from reference TRBV2 and TRBJ2-2): EPEVTQTPSHQVTQMGQEVILRCVPISNHLYFYWYRQILGQKVEFLVSFYNNEISEKSEIFDDQFSVERPDGSNFTLKIRSTKLEDSAMYFCASFHRYTGELFFGEGSRLTVL.

The chain uses TRBV7-8 and TRBJ2-5; D is perhaps TRBD2 (6 bases). V gave up 6 bases and J gave up 3 bases, with 14 bases separating them. The CDR3 has 14 residues. Germline V CDR1 and CDR2: SGHVS, FQNEAQ. The CDR3 DNA sequence: TGTGCCAGCAGTCATCATAGCGGCAAAGAGACCCAGTACTTC. Translating gives CASSHHSGKETQYF.

This clonotype occurred many times. V is TRBV28 and J is TRBJ1-5; D is perhaps TRBD1 (5 bases). Per germline, CDR1 MDHEN and CDR2 SYDVKM. CDR3 length: 14 amino acids. The V end was cut by 4 bases, the J end by 7 bases, with 14 bases between. The CDR3 DNA follows: TGTGCCAGCAGTTCAGGAGGGGAAGCACAGCCCCAGCATTTT. Its protein product is CASSSGGEAQPQHF.